A single sample is the source of the 28 T cell receptor beta chains below, sequenced in a study of T cell clonality in common variable immunodeficiency. The repertoire was sequenced with immunoSEQ multiplex PCR; TCRdb's copy has only in-frame clones and lacks some. The specimen has tens of thousands of clones, none found just once. Sequenced input: peripheral blood mononuclear cells. These receptors came from a person between 18 and 75 years old in good health.

This clone has a count of ten or more. The read halts 3 residues ahead of the CDR3 end, with the missing end drawn from the germline J gene. V usage is TRBV5-1 and J usage is TRBJ1-1; 9 bases fit TRBD1. Germline V gene lookup returns CDR1 SGHRS and CDR2 YFSETQ. This CDR3 is 15 amino acids long. The junction had 7 bases not matched to a gene; V was cut back by 5 bases and J by 2 bases. The CDR3 protein is CASRGGQGFNTEAFF. The sequenced CDR3 bases are TGCGCCAGCAGGGGGGGACAGGGATTCAACACTGAA.

Ten or more counts support this clone. The read halts 3 residues ahead of the CDR3 end, with the missing end drawn from the germline J gene. The chain recombines TRBV20-1 with TRBJ1-1; D might be TRBD1 (5 bases). Germline lookup yields CDR1 DFQATT and CDR2 SNEGSKA (reference sequence). V lost 5 bases and J 1 base, leaving 17 bases between the germline ends. This CDR3 spans 15 amino acids. The CDR3 sequence is CSALDPDIRNTEAFF. The CDR3 DNA, read in part, is TGCAGTGCTTTGGACCCGGACATAAGGAACACTGAA.

A remark on this clone: The read is 3 residues too short to cover the CDR3 end, so that end is filled in from the germline J gene. This chain joins TRBV11-3 and TRBJ2-1, with a weak D call TRBD1 (6 bases). CDR1 and CDR2 from the germline V gene are SGHNT and YENEEA. Trimming pared 1 base from V and 4 bases from J, leaving 8 bases between. CDR3 length: 14 amino acids. CDR3 sequence: CASSLGDTYNEQFF. The DNA read from the CDR3 is TGTGCCAGCAGCTTAGGGGACACATACAATGAG.

There are a few counts of this clone. The read ends 3 residues before the CDR3 terminus; that terminus is restored from the germline J gene. The rearrangement uses TRBV7-8 and TRBJ1-2; D is possibly TRBD1 (5 bases). The CDR3 extends over 13 amino acids. In germline, CDR1 is SGHVS, CDR2 FQNEAQ. V was shortened by 11 bases and J by 6 bases, with 19 bases between the two germline ends. The CDR3 here is CASFPGGSHGYTF. CDR3 bases read: TGTGCCTCATTTCCCGGGGGGAGTCATGGC. Using reference TRBV7-8 and TRBJ1-2 for the parts outside the CDR3, the full variable domain is GAGVSQSPRYKVAKRGQDVALRCDPISGHVSLFWYQQALGQGPEFLTYFQNEAQLDKSGLPSDRFFAERPEGSVSTLKIQRTQQEDSAVYLCASFPGGSHGYTFGSGTRLTVV.

Concerning this clone itself: The CDR3 is cut off 3 residues early in the read; its end comes from the germline J gene. The gene calls are TRBV19 and TRBJ2-6, with D tentatively TRBD1 (6 bases). Germline V gene sequence: CDR1 LNHDA, CDR2 SQIVND (reference sequence). CDR3 length: 17 amino acids. Trimming stripped 7 bases from V and 2 bases from J, with 18 bases between. The DNA read from the CDR3 is TGTGCCAGTACGTCCTTACTTAAGGGGGCTGGGGCCAACGTC. Translating it yields CASTSLLKGAGANV. The full CDR3 protein is CASTSLLKGAGANVLTF. The full variable domain, rest sourced from reference TRBV19 and TRBJ2-6, is DGGITQSPKYLFRKEGQNVTLSCEQNLNHDAMYWYRQDPGQGLRLIYYSQIVNDFQKGDIAEGYSVSREKKESFPLTVTSAQKNPTAFYLCASTSLLKGAGANVLTFGAGSRLTVL.

This clone was seen more than once but under ten times. The read stops 3 residues short of the end of the CDR3; the missing end is completed from the germline J gene. The chain is built from TRBV7-6 and TRBJ1-2, with D possibly matching TRBD1 (6 bases). Germline values: CDR1 SGHVS, CDR2 FNYEAQ. There are 14 residues in the CDR3. Partial CDR3 DNA: TGTGCCAGCAGCTTGTCGGGGGGCACAGATACC. As protein: CASSLSGGTDT. The CDR3 in full is CASSLSGGTDTYTF.

In this sample, this clone turned up many times. The CDR3 is cut off 3 residues early in the read; its end comes from the germline J gene. This chain links TRBV9 with TRBJ2-1; 9 nucleotides line up with TRBD2. From germline, CDR1 is SGDLS and CDR2 YYNGEE. This CDR3 is built from 15 residues. V was clipped by 3 bases and J by 9 bases; unmatched bases: 10. The CDR3 DNA, read in part, is TGTGCCAGCAGCGGGGGGCTAGCGGGAAACGGTGAG. Its translation is CASSGGLAGNGE. The entire CDR3 protein reads CASSGGLAGNGEQFF.

This clone showed up many times. CDR3 loop: CASNPRGYGYTF. The part of the CDR3 DNA that was read is TGTGCCAGCAACCCCAGGGGCTATGGC. The rearrangement links TRBV2 to TRBJ1-2; TRBD1 might be the D (6 bases). The DNA ends 3 residues before the CDR3 does, and the rest of the CDR3 is filled in from the germline J gene. The length of the CDR3 is 12 residues. V was trimmed by 7 bases and J by 4 bases, leaving 10 bases between them. CDR1 SNHLY and CDR2 FYNNEI come from the germline V gene. Using reference TRBV2 and TRBJ1-2 for the parts outside the CDR3, the full variable domain is EPEVTQTPSHQVTQMGQEVILRCVPISNHLYFYWYRQILGQKVEFLVSFYNNEISEKSEIFDDQFSVERPDGSNFTLKIRSTKLEDSAMYFCASNPRGYGYTFGSGTRLTVV.

This clone was seen repeatedly, ten times or more. The CDR3 end lies 3 residues beyond the end of the read and is filled in from the germline J gene. The chain combines TRBV20-1 with TRBJ2-7; D might be TRBD2 (6 bases). CDR3 size: 12 residues. The V gene lost 5 bases and the J gene lost 3 bases, with 11 bases spanning the gap. CDR1 is DFQATT and CDR2 is SNEGSKA in the germline V gene (reference sequence). CDR3 bases read: TGCAGTGCTGGGACTGCCTTCTACGAG. This encodes CSAGTAFYE. Given in full, the CDR3 is CSAGTAFYEQYF.

This clone was seen more than once but under ten times. With the read ending 3 residues before the CDR3 end, the germline J gene is used to fill in that end. V is TRBV5-1 and J is TRBJ2-3; TRBD2 matches at 8 bases. CDR1 is SGHRS and CDR2 is YFSETQ in the germline V gene. This CDR3 spans 15 amino acids. J lost 3 bases, V lost 4 bases, and 7 bases had no gene match. The CDR3 protein is CASSLSGTRTDTQYF. Incomplete CDR3 DNA: TGCGCCAGCAGCCTCTCCGGGACTAGGACAGATACG.

For this clone: The CDR3 is cut off 3 residues early in the read; its end comes from the germline J gene. The chain combines TRBV19 with TRBJ1-5; 9 bases map to TRBD1. The germline gives CDR1 LNHDA, CDR2 SQIVND (reference sequence). The V segment lost 8 bases and the J segment 6 bases; nucleotides outside the gene matches: 8. The CDR3 sequence is 14 residues long. The CDR3 here is CASSVQGAGQPQHF. The CDR3 DNA, read in part, is TGTGCCAGTTCGGTACAGGGGGCAGGTCAGCCC.

The sample holds many counts of this clone. The DNA ends 3 residues before the CDR3 does, and the rest of the CDR3 is filled in from the germline J gene. The chain couples TRBV10-2 to TRBJ2-7; TRBD2 is a possible D gene (6 bases). Germline values: CDR1 WSHSY, CDR2 SAAADI. Between the trimmed V and J ends, which lost 3 bases and 2 bases, there was a span of 11 bases. The CDR3 length is 14 residues. The part of the CDR3 DNA that was read is TGCGCCAGCAGTGAAACTAGCCGACCCTACGAG. This translates into CASSETSRPYE. The entire CDR3 is CASSETSRPYEQYF.

This clone occurred a few times. CDR3 region: CASSPQGETQYF. The part of the CDR3 DNA that was read is TGCGCCAGCAGCCCCCAGGGTGAGACC. The chain combines TRBV5-1 with TRBJ2-5, with D perhaps TRBD1 (5 bases). The read stops 3 residues short of the end of the CDR3; the missing end is completed from the germline J gene. Germline-derived CDR1 and CDR2 are SGHRS and YFSETQ. CDR3 length equals 12 residues. The ends were cut back, 4 bases at V and 5 bases at J, with 9 bases in the middle.

In its sample, this clone was seen many times. The read gets to within 3 residues of the CDR3 end, and the germline J gene fills in the rest. This chain joins TRBV5-1 and TRBJ1-4; D is perhaps TRBD1 (5 bases). Germline assignment: CDR1 SGHRS and CDR2 YFSETQ. The V end lost 7 bases, the J end lost 7 bases, and 14 bases lay between the germline ends. The CDR3 consists of 13 residues. CDR3 region: CASQDQGGEKLFF. The CDR3 DNA, read in part, is TGCGCCAGCCAGGACCAGGGCGGTGAAAAA.

The sample holds a few counts of this clone. The CDR3 extends 3 residues past the end of the read, so its final part is completed from the germline J gene. The chain combines TRBV19 with TRBJ2-7; 8 nucleotides agree with TRBD2. This CDR3 is built from 15 residues. Germline values: CDR1 LNHDA, CDR2 SQIVND (reference sequence). V lost 3 bases, J lost 0 bases, and 4 bases stayed unmatched. The CDR3 spells CASSIVAGSSYEQYF. Partial CDR3 DNA: TGTGCCAGTAGTATCGTAGCGGGAAGCTCCTACGAG.

This clone has at least ten counts. The observed sequence ends 3 residues before the CDR3 terminus, with the missing tail filled in from the germline J gene. The chain has TRBV28 and TRBJ2-5, with D possibly being TRBD1 (6 bases). V lost 6 bases and J lost 4, with 15 bases in between. CDR3 length equals 14 residues. Germline V gene lookup returns CDR1 MDHEN and CDR2 SYDVKM. The part of the CDR3 DNA that was read is TGTGCCAGCAGCCTGAGCAGGGGTCGAGAGACC. Its translation is CASSLSRGRET. The complete CDR3 reads CASSLSRGRETQYF.

Only a few counts were recorded for this clone. The read finishes 3 residues shy of the CDR3 end, and the germline J gene is used to complete it. The rearrangement joins TRBV20-1 to TRBJ1-2; 7 positions agree with TRBD1. Germline trimming cut 4 bases from V and 4 bases from J; bases unmatched to any gene: 6. The CDR3 loop spans 13 amino acids. CDR1 is DFQATT, CDR2 SNEGSKA, per germline (reference sequence). The CDR3 region is CSAITQGIYGYTF. Partial CDR3 DNA: TGCAGTGCTATTACACAGGGGATCTATGGC.

This clone has a count of ten or more. The read gets to within 3 residues of the CDR3 end, and the germline J gene fills in the rest. The genes are TRBV20-1 and TRBJ1-4, with 8 bases fitting TRBD1. This CDR3 is built from 11 residues. V lost 5 bases to trimming and J lost 10 bases; unmatched junction nucleotides: 3. CDR1 DFQATT and CDR2 SNEGSKA come from the germline V gene (reference sequence). CDR3 residues: CSAFTGGKLFF. CDR3 bases read: TGCAGTGCTTTCACAGGGGGAAAA.

This clone has only a few counts. The read terminates 3 residues ahead of where the CDR3 ends, so the germline J gene completes it. This chain links TRBV27 with TRBJ2-7, with 7 bases matching TRBD1. The germline gives CDR1 MNHEY, CDR2 SMNVEV (reference sequence). The CDR3 contains 14 residues. V lost 8 bases to trimming and J lost 2 bases; unmatched junction nucleotides: 9. CDR3 in amino acids: CASRTLGTAYEQYF. The covered CDR3 bases are TGTGCCAGCCGGACCCTAGGGACAGCCTACGAG.

This clone was observed at least ten times. The read terminates 3 residues before the CDR3 end, so the remaining end is supplied by the germline J gene. The rearrangement joins TRBV4-2 to TRBJ2-3; 7 bases are a match to TRBD2. V lost 1 base and J lost 5; bases outside the gene matches: 12. CDR3 length equals 17 residues. Germline V CDR1 and CDR2: LGHNA, YNFKEQ. The CDR3 sequence: CASSQVDGLVSLDTQYF. CDR3 DNA (partial): TGTGCCAGCAGCCAAGTGGATGGACTAGTAAGTTTAGATACG.

This clone showed up many times. The read ends 3 residues shy of where the CDR3 ends; the end is completed using the germline J gene. The gene calls are TRBV19 and TRBJ1-2; TRBD1 might be the D (6 bases). The CDR3 totals 16 residues. Germline lookup yields CDR1 LNHDA and CDR2 SQIVND (reference sequence). CDR3 DNA, as far as it was read: TGTGCCAGTAGTATAGATGTGGGGGCCACTATCAAGGGC. It specifies CASSIDVGATIKG. In full, the CDR3 is CASSIDVGATIKGYTF.

This clone has ten or more counts. The CDR3 region is CAISEGQGGTYEQYF. CDR3 DNA (partial): TGTGCCATCAGTGAGGGACAGGGAGGAACCTACGAG. The chain recombines TRBV10-3 with TRBJ2-7; TRBD1 matches at 8 bases. From the germline J gene comes the end of the CDR3, since the read stops 3 residues before it. CDR3 length: 15 residues. The V segment lost 2 bases and the J segment 2 bases; nucleotides outside the gene matches: 5. The germline CDR1 and CDR2 sequences are ENHRY and SYGVKD.

This clone was observed many times. The part of the CDR3 DNA that was read is TGTGCCTGGACGGGGACAGGGGGGCCTGAA. This encodes CAWTGTGGPE. Given in full, the CDR3 is CAWTGTGGPEAFF. This chain uses TRBV30 with TRBJ1-1, with 11 bases fitting TRBD1. The read is 3 residues too short to cover the CDR3 end, so that end is filled in from the germline J gene. J gave up 6 bases and V 4 bases, and 4 bases lay outside the gene matches. CDR3 length equals 13 residues. Germline-derived CDR1 and CDR2 are GTSNPN and SVGIG (reference sequence).

With respect to this clone: The CDR3 end falls 3 residues outside the read, so it is completed with the germline J gene. The J gene is TRBJ2-1, the V gene TRBV19; 8 bases are shared with TRBD2. CDR3 length: 16 amino acids. V lost 1 base, J lost 2 bases, and 4 bases stayed unmatched. Germline CDR1 LNHDA, CDR2 SQIVND (reference sequence). This chain's CDR3 is CASSIVLAGTYNEQFF. The covered CDR3 bases are TGTGCCAGTAGTATAGTGCTAGCGGGTACCTACAATGAG. Using reference TRBV19 and TRBJ2-1 for the parts outside the CDR3, the full variable domain is DGGITQSPKYLFRKEGQNVTLSCEQNLNHDAMYWYRQDPGQGLRLIYYSQIVNDFQKGDIAEGYSVSREKKESFPLTVTSAQKNPTAFYLCASSIVLAGTYNEQFFGPGTRLTVL.

This clone has ten or more counts. The CDR3 end lies 3 residues beyond the end of the read and is filled in from the germline J gene. The rearrangement uses TRBV20-1 and TRBJ2-2, with 7 bases that match TRBD2. This CDR3 region has 14 residues. CDR1 is DFQATT and CDR2 is SNEGSKA in the germline V gene (reference sequence). V shed 0 bases and J 7 bases; nucleotides not matched to a gene: 5. CDR3: CSARDWTRHGELFF. Partial CDR3 DNA: TGCAGTGCTAGAGATTGGACTAGACACGGGGAG.

This clone has a handful of counts. The read finishes 3 residues shy of the CDR3 end, and the germline J gene is used to complete it. V usage is TRBV5-1 and J usage is TRBJ2-7, with no clear D. The CDR3 consists of 13 residues. Germline V gives CDR1 SGHRS, CDR2 YFSETQ. V shed 0 bases and J shed 2 bases, with 6 bases lying between them. CDR3 DNA (partial): TGCGCCAGCAGCTTGGGTTCGGCCTACGAG. It yields the protein CASSLGSAYE. The CDR3 as a whole reads CASSLGSAYEQYF.

There are many counts of this clone. The read is 3 residues too short to cover the CDR3 end, so that end is filled in from the germline J gene. V usage is TRBV20-1 and J usage is TRBJ2-6, with 7 bases aligning to TRBD1. Germline CDR1 is DFQATT and CDR2 is SNEGSKA (reference sequence). This CDR3 comprises 18 residues. The J segment lost 0 bases and the V segment lost 0 bases, leaving 8 bases of the junction unmatched. Partial CDR3 DNA: TGCAGTGCTAGAGATAGAGGGGGCTTAGGCTCTGGGGCCAACGTC. It codes for CSARDRGGLGSGANV. The CDR3 in full is CSARDRGGLGSGANVLTF.

This clone showed up many times. The read halts 3 residues ahead of the CDR3 end, with the missing end drawn from the germline J gene. The rearrangement uses TRBV20-1 and TRBJ2-7; TRBD1 or TRBD2 may be the D gene (6 bases each). V lost 0 bases, J lost 4 bases, and 13 bases lay in between. CDR3 length: 14 amino acids. The germline V gene has CDR1 DFQATT and CDR2 SNEGSKA (reference sequence). CDR3 DNA, as far as it was read: TGCAGTGCTAGAGATCGGAGGGGGAGGTACGAG. It yields the protein CSARDRRGRYE. The full CDR3 protein is CSARDRRGRYEQYF.